The present T cell receptor (beta chain) was sequenced within a study of vaccination and CD4 T cells after COVID-19 (dated by TCRdb to 2022 to 2024). Background on the whole study: Every convalescent patient had a positive nasal swab PCR test for SARS-CoV-2, with mild disease in 8 to 10 patients and severe disease in one. The time from the second vaccine dose to post-vaccine blood sampling had a median of roughly 72 days and ranged from about 12 to 241 days. Each participant got two doses of either the Pfizer-BioNTech BNT162b2 vaccine (n=8) or the Moderna mRNA-1273 vaccine (n=2). In control cultures, a CEFX viral epitope pool was used as positive control, an HIV-1 Nef peptide pool was used as negative control, or no peptide was added. Post-COVID blood samples from convalescent patients were collected a median of roughly 100 days after diagnosis, with a range of roughly 30 to 161 days. Culture stimuli were overlapping spike peptide pools from SARS-CoV-2 and from the common cold coronaviruses HCoV-NL63, HCoV-OC43 and HCoV-229E. In the convalescent cohort there were six males and four females, among whom were two Hispanic individuals, seven Caucasians, two Asians and one multiracial person. In nine to eleven COVID-19 convalescent patients and a few infection-naive healthy vaccine recipients, researchers compared the spike-specific CD4+ TCR repertoire from before mRNA vaccination with the repertoire from after.

Including cysteine and phenylalanine, the CDR3 has 14 amino acids. Only the CDR3 part of the read is kept: 42 bases, read in frame from the first base. The germline V gene (reference sequence) gives CDR1 as SGHNT and CDR2 as YYREEE. V and J lose 0 bases and 8 bases, and a span of 14 bases separates them. Turning to this clonotype: The clone's antigen remains unknown. Within one base of it there is no much larger clone, and no base qualities were kept.

This specimen's treatment or condition label, interpreted: roughly 11-day PBMC culture with coronavirus spike peptide pools or control peptides (ViraFEST assay). To expand antigen-specific T cells with peptide pools and then pick out the expanded clonotypes through TCR sequencing, the study relied on the ViraFEST assay. The positive SARS-CoV-2 PCR tests of the convalescent patients were dated from March to December 2020, before the Alpha, Beta and Delta variants emerged in the United States. Each well held 1.5 million to 2.5 million PBMCs cultured with approximately 9.1 ug/ml peptide pools in IMDM containing roughly 5% human AB serum and 7.5 to 10 IU/ml IL-2. Half of the culture medium was replaced with fresh IL-2-containing medium on days 3 and 7. CD4+ T cells were isolated after roughly nine days of culture through negative selection using the EasySep CD4+ T cell isolation kit. Ficoll-Paque Plus gradient centrifugation was used to isolate PBMCs from whole blood, and the isolated PBMCs were then either used fresh or cryopreserved at -140C. Triplicate wells were generally used for each culture condition.

Library generation was performed with PCR. DNA from cultured CD4+ T cells underwent TCR sequencing with the Oncomine TCR Beta short-read assay at the Johns Hopkins FTIC core. Genomic DNA was extracted from the cultured CD4+ T cells with the QIAamp micro DNA kit. The Oncomine TCR Beta libraries from cultured CD4+ T cells were pooled using unique dual indexes and then sequenced on an Illumina iSeq 100. As for how the authors treated the data: Non-productive sequences were removed, and CDR3s not starting with C, not ending with F or W, or shorter than 7 amino acids were discarded. Antigen-specific clonotypes were identified with the MANAFEST web application by comparing peptide-stimulated wells with reference and other culture wells. Positive clones required FDR below 0.05, an odds ratio above 5, and productive frequency above 0.1% in at least two of three replicate wells. Cross-reactive clonotypes were defined as significantly expanded in both SARS-CoV-2 spike wells and at least one common cold coronavirus spike condition. Using R version 3.6.1, CDR3 homology was evaluated through Levenshtein distances (stringdist) along with unrooted phylogenetic trees (ape). The raw public data were reprocessed by TCRdb itself: fastp quality trimming at Q25, MiXCR clonotype calling, in-frame beta chains only. Merged by CDR3 protein, the rows form single entries marked with the most common genes and DNA. None of the V and J calls come from the authors' own analysis; TCRdb made them. Here the sample has approximately 16,000 distinct CDR3 sequences; 30% to 35% occur a single time. The ten largest clones add up to approximately 14% of the sample.

Results the study describes overall, beyond this receptor: Of the vaccine-specific clones in convalescent patients, 304 of 307, or nearly all, reacted only to SARS-CoV-2 spike and did not cross-react with common cold coronaviruses. The median number of SARS-CoV-2-reactive clonotypes rose from about 19 after infection to around 40 after vaccination, but the change was not significant. Only a relatively small number of convalescent patients were included in the study, and early timepoints following natural infection were not analyzed. Among convalescent patients, a median about 90% of the SARS-CoV-2-reactive clones seen after vaccination appeared only after vaccination, which suggests priming specific to the vaccine.

The material sequenced was cultured CD4+ T cells from blood. This sequence originates from a human donor with COVID-19. The chain is encoded by TRBV5-4 joined to TRBJ1-2; confidence is insufficient to name the D gene. The DNA sequence is TGTGCCAGCAGCTTGGGTTCGGGGTTTATCGGCTACACCTTC. Its protein reads: CASSLGSGFIGYTF.